This is a list of T cell receptor beta chains from one sample in a study of blood T cell repertoires in COVID-19. Using immunoSEQ multiplex PCR, the repertoire was profiled, and TCRdb retains in-frame clones only, with some absent. This sample has roughly 260,000 clones, with 80% to 90% found just once. The sequenced sample consisted of PBMCs or T cells enriched from blood (not recorded which). Every receptor here comes from a woman in her twenties or thirties with acute COVID-19. CDR3s include the opening cysteine and the closing phenylalanine or tryptophan. D genes are given only for firm matches. Size is stated for part of the rows, as once, few or many counts, or as a class when the clone is expanded.

d_call: NA
j_call: TRBJ1-3
clone_size: NA
v_call: TRBV16
cdr3_nt: TGTGCCAGCACCCCGGGGTCTGGAAACACCATATATTTT
cdr3_aa: CASTPGSGNTIYF

d_call: TRBD1
j_call: TRBJ2-7
clone_size: NA
v_call: TRBV9
cdr3_nt: TGTGCCAGCAGCGCCAGCGGGACAGGGGGATCCGAGCAGTACTTC
cdr3_aa: CASSASGTGGSEQYF

d_call: NA
j_call: TRBJ2-7
clone_size: NA
v_call: TRBV6-2/TRBV6-3
cdr3_nt: TGTGCCAGCAGTTTGGGACTTTTGTCCGAGCAGTACTTC
cdr3_aa: CASSLGLLSEQYF

d_call: TRBD2
j_call: TRBJ2-7
clone_size: NA
v_call: TRBV6-6
cdr3_nt: TGTGCCAGCAGTTACTCGGGAGGGGCGAGCTACGAGCAGTACTTC
cdr3_aa: CASSYSGGASYEQYF

d_call: TRBD1
j_call: TRBJ1-3
clone_size: few
v_call: TRBV5-6
cdr3_nt: TGTGCCAGCAGCCCGGGACAGCTTGGAAACACCATATATTTT
cdr3_aa: CASSPGQLGNTIYF

d_call: NA
j_call: TRBJ2-5
clone_size: NA
v_call: TRBV5-1
cdr3_nt: TGCGCCAGCAGCTTGGGGCTTACTACAGGACAAGAGACCCAGTACTTC
cdr3_aa: CASSLGLTTGQETQYF

d_call: NA
j_call: TRBJ1-2
clone_size: NA
v_call: TRBV4-1
cdr3_nt: TGCGCCAGCAGCCAAGACGGGGAAGACTATGGCTACACCTTC
cdr3_aa: CASSQDGEDYGYTF

d_call: NA
j_call: TRBJ2-5
clone_size: NA
v_call: TRBV5-1
cdr3_nt: TGCGCCAGCAGCTTGGCCGGGGTGGACGGAGAGACCCAGTACTTC
cdr3_aa: CASSLAGVDGETQYF

d_call: TRBD1
j_call: TRBJ1-5
clone_size: NA
v_call: TRBV5-1
cdr3_nt: TGCGCCAGCTCCCCAGGGACAGGGGCTCAGCCCCAGCATTTT
cdr3_aa: CASSPGTGAQPQHF

d_call: TRBD1
j_call: TRBJ2-7
clone_size: NA
v_call: TRBV9
cdr3_nt: TGTGCCAGCAGCAGATGGGACAGTCCCTACGAGCAGTACTTC
cdr3_aa: CASSRWDSPYEQYF

d_call: NA
j_call: TRBJ1-5
clone_size: once
v_call: TRBV7-2
cdr3_nt: TGTGCCAGCAGCCGCTTTGGGGGGGCCTATAGCAATCAGCCCCAGCATTTT
cdr3_aa: CASSRFGGAYSNQPQHF

d_call: NA
j_call: TRBJ2-1
clone_size: NA
v_call: TRBV19
cdr3_nt: TGTGCCAGTAGTAAGGGGGGGAGGAATGAGCAGTTCTTC
cdr3_aa: CASSKGGRNEQFF

d_call: NA
j_call: TRBJ1-2
clone_size: NA
v_call: TRBV4-3
cdr3_nt: TGCGCCAGCAGCCAAGAACAGATTACTAACTATGGCTACACCTTC
cdr3_aa: CASSQEQITNYGYTF

d_call: TRBD1
j_call: TRBJ1-1
clone_size: few
v_call: TRBV7-2
cdr3_nt: TGTGCCAGCAGCTTAGGAAACAGGGGGAACACTGAAGCTTTCTTT
cdr3_aa: CASSLGNRGNTEAFF

d_call: TRBD2
j_call: TRBJ2-1
clone_size: NA
v_call: TRBV2
cdr3_nt: TGTGCCACCCTCACTAGCGGGGGGCCGGGTGAGCAGTTCTTC
cdr3_aa: CATLTSGGPGEQFF

d_call: NA
j_call: TRBJ1-2
clone_size: NA
v_call: TRBV6-5
cdr3_nt: TGTGCCAGCAGTAACTGGGACTTGAGGGACTATGGCTACACCTTC
cdr3_aa: CASSNWDLRDYGYTF

d_call: NA
j_call: TRBJ2-5
clone_size: many
v_call: TRBV25-1
cdr3_nt: TGTGCCAGCAGTGAACGACAAACCCAAGAGACCCAGTACTTC
cdr3_aa: CASSERQTQETQYF

d_call: NA
j_call: TRBJ1-4
clone_size: NA
v_call: TRBV7-6
cdr3_nt: TGTGCCAGCAGCTTCCTGCCGGGACATCCTGAAAAACTGTTTTTT
cdr3_aa: CASSFLPGHPEKLFF

d_call: NA
j_call: TRBJ2-7
clone_size: NA
v_call: TRBV4-1
cdr3_nt: TGCGCCAGCAGCCAAGAGGGCAGCACCTACGAGCAGTACTTC
cdr3_aa: CASSQEGSTYEQYF

d_call: NA
j_call: TRBJ2-6
clone_size: once
v_call: TRBV7-9
cdr3_nt: TGTGCCAGCAGCCCCATGGACAGCTCTGGGGCCAACGTCCTGACTTTC
cdr3_aa: CASSPMDSSGANVLTF

d_call: TRBD1
j_call: TRBJ1-2
clone_size: once
v_call: TRBV5-1
cdr3_nt: TGCGCCAGCAGTTTATCCGGGACAGGGACTAACTATGGCTACACCTTC
cdr3_aa: CASSLSGTGTNYGYTF

d_call: TRBD2
j_call: TRBJ2-3
clone_size: NA
v_call: TRBV4-3
cdr3_nt: TGCGCCAGCAGCCTAGGCACTAGCGGGGGGGCCGGAGATACGCAGTATTTT
cdr3_aa: CASSLGTSGGAGDTQYF

d_call: NA
j_call: TRBJ1-5
clone_size: few
v_call: TRBV4-1
cdr3_nt: TGCGCCAGCAGCCACGCTACCCCCCGACAGAGCTATAGCAATCAGCCCCAGCATTTT
cdr3_aa: CASSHATPRQSYSNQPQHF

d_call: TRBD2
j_call: TRBJ2-7
clone_size: NA
v_call: TRBV6-1
cdr3_nt: TGTGCCAGCAGTGAATTTGGCGGGAGCTCCTACGAGCAGTACTTC
cdr3_aa: CASSEFGGSSYEQYF

d_call: TRBD2
j_call: TRBJ2-1
clone_size: NA
v_call: TRBV7-6
cdr3_nt: TGTGCCAGCAGCTCTGTAGCGGGGGGGCCCGGGTTCTTC
cdr3_aa: CASSSVAGGPGFF

d_call: NA
j_call: TRBJ1-2
clone_size: NA
v_call: TRBV18
cdr3_nt: TGTGCCAGCTCACCGACAGGTATTGAGAGAGGGGGCTACACCTTC
cdr3_aa: CASSPTGIERGGYTF

d_call: NA
j_call: TRBJ1-2
clone_size: NA
v_call: TRBV9
cdr3_nt: TGTGCCAGCAGCGCACTACAGGACTACACCTTC
cdr3_aa: CASSALQDYTF

d_call: NA
j_call: TRBJ1-2
clone_size: NA
v_call: TRBV2
cdr3_nt: TGTGCCAGCAGGCCGGGAACGATCACCGCTAACTATGGCTACACCTTC
cdr3_aa: CASRPGTITANYGYTF

d_call: TRBD1
j_call: TRBJ1-1
clone_size: NA
v_call: TRBV12-3/TRBV12-4
cdr3_nt: TGTGGATCGGCAGGGGGCTGGAAAGGTGAAGCTTTCTTT
cdr3_aa: CGSAGGWKGEAFF

d_call: TRBD2
j_call: TRBJ2-7
clone_size: NA
v_call: TRBV6-5
cdr3_nt: TGTGCCAGCAGTCTGACTAGCGGGGGTTACTACGAGCAGTACTTC
cdr3_aa: CASSLTSGGYYEQYF

d_call: TRBD1
j_call: TRBJ1-3
clone_size: NA
v_call: TRBV5-1
cdr3_nt: TGCGCCAGCAGCGAATCGACAGGGAGCGGAAACACCATATATTTT
cdr3_aa: CASSESTGSGNTIYF